Here is one TCR beta chain with its context. These data are taken from a study of blood T cell repertoires in COVID-19. TCRdb keeps only in-frame clones here, not all; method: immunoSEQ multiplex PCR. Of about 400,000 clones listed, around 86% are singletons. The CDR3 spans 15 residues. CDR1 is MGHRA, CDR2 YSYEKL, per germline. Trimming took 1 base from V and 4 from J, leaving 11 bases between them. Specimen: peripheral blood. The chain is built from TRBV4-1 and TRBJ1-3, with D uncertain. The sequence came from a human donor in a cohort sampled during active COVID-19. The CDR3 protein is CASSQVEVPGNTIYF. In DNA form, the CDR3 reads TGCGCCAGCAGCCAAGTCGAGGTACCGGGAAACACCATATATTTT.